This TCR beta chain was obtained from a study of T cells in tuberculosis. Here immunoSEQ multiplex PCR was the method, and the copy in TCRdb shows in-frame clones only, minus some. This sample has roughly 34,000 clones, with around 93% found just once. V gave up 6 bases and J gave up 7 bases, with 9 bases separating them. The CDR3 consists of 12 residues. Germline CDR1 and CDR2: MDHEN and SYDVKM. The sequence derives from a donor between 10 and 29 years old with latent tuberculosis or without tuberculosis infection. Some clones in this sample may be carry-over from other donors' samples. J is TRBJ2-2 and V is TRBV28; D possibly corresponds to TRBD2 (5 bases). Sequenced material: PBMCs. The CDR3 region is CASSSTSGELFF. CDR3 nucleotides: TGTGCCAGCAGCTCAACTAGCGGGGAGCTGTTTTTT.